The 14 T cell receptor beta chains presented below share a single source sample, sequenced in a study of Ad26.COV2.S vaccination and SARS-CoV-2 variants. Generated by immunoSEQ multiplex PCR, the TCRdb table keeps only in-frame clones and is missing some. Of 400,000 to 450,000 clones in the sample, approximately 92% were seen once. Treatment here: about 20 received Ad26.COV2.S at low or high dose, single or two shots; several received placebo; per-sample allocation not given. It was on day 63 after the first vaccine or placebo injection that samples were taken. Sequenced material: peripheral blood, taken in a trial of Ad26.COV2.S vaccine versus placebo. The receptor set was obtained from a person between 18 and 65 years old who received the Ad26.COV2.S COVID-19 vaccine or a placebo.

V usage is TRBV5-4 and J usage is TRBJ2-2, with TRBD2 matching 8 bases. CDR3 length: 14 amino acids. The germline V gene has CDR1 SGHNT and CDR2 YYREEE (reference sequence). With V trimmed by 7 bases and J by 6 bases, 8 bases remained unmatched. The CDR3 here is CASGLAGIAGELFF. CDR3 DNA: TGTGCCAGCGGGCTAGCGGGTATTGCCGGGGAGCTGTTTTTT.

This clone was seen more than once but under ten times. This chain links TRBV4-1 with TRBJ2-2; D is perhaps TRBD2 (5 bases). Germline loops: CDR1 MGHRA, CDR2 YSYEKL. V lost 4 bases, J lost 5 bases, and 14 bases lay in between. This CDR3 is built from 15 residues. The CDR3 region has the DNA TGCGCCAGCAGCCCCCGGAGCGGTCAGACCGGGGAGCTGTTTTTT. This sequence encodes CASSPRSGQTGELFF.

V is TRBV28 and J is TRBJ2-7; perhaps TRBD1 as D (6 bases). The V gene's germline CDR1 is MDHEN and CDR2 SYDVKM. The CDR3 length is 14 residues. The ends were cut back, 6 bases at V and 3 bases at J, with 15 bases in the middle. In nucleotides, the CDR3 is TGTGCCAGCAGGCGCGGACAGTTAAACTACGAGCAGTACTTC. Amino acids: CASRRGQLNYEQYF. Looking up the rest from reference TRBV28 and TRBJ2-7 gives the full variable domain: DVKVTQSSRYLVKRTGEKVFLECVQDMDHENMFWYRQDPGLGLRLIYFSYDVKMKEKGDIPEGYSVSREKKERFSLILESASTNQTSMYLCASRRGQLNYEQYFGPGTRLTVT.

Of note for this clone: This same CDR3 is encoded by further DNA sequences in the sample. V usage is TRBV12-3 or TRBV12-4 and J usage is TRBJ1-2; D is unresolved. V lost 5 bases and J 2 bases, leaving 9 bases between the germline ends. The CDR3 consists of 13 residues. The DNA for the CDR3 is TGTGCCAGCAGTCCAACGGGGAACTATGGCTACACCTTC. Residues: CASSPTGNYGYTF.

The rearrangement joins TRBV6-5 to TRBJ1-6, with D unclear. The length of the CDR3 is 13 residues. The germline gives CDR1 MNHEY, CDR2 SVGAGI. The ends were cut back, 0 bases at V and 8 bases at J, with 5 bases in the middle. CDR3 in amino acids: CASSYSIYSPLHF. DNA of the CDR3: TGTGCCAGCAGTTACTCGATTTATTCACCCCTCCACTTT.

This clone was observed once. The chain uses TRBV5-1 and TRBJ1-2, with a tentative D call TRBD1 (5 bases). Per the germline V gene, CDR1 is SGHRS and CDR2 is YFSETQ. The CDR3 contains 14 residues. V lost 2 bases and J 6 bases, leaving 14 bases between the germline ends. The CDR3 DNA is TGCGCCAGCAGCTTCCGCAGGGAGGTCGATGGCTACACCTTC. This gives the protein CASSFRREVDGYTF.

The chain employs TRBV29-1 and TRBJ2-1; D might be TRBD1 or TRBD2, each matching 6 bases. Germline V gene data show CDR1 as SQVTM and CDR2 as ANQGSEA. CDR3 length: 14 amino acids. V dropped 3 bases and J dropped 9 bases, with 18 bases sitting between them. The DNA of the CDR3 is TGCAGCGTTGAGCGCCGGGGGCGGAGAAGTGAGCAGTTCTTC. Its protein product is CSVERRGRRSEQFF.

V is TRBV6-5 and J is TRBJ1-2; D unclear. There are 13 residues in the CDR3. Looked up from germline, CDR1 is MNHEY and CDR2 is SVGAGI. Trimming shortened V by 6 bases and J by 9 bases, and 17 bases separated the two germline ends. The DNA of the CDR3 is TGTGCCAGCAGCTATCTATCTGCGGTTAGCTACACCTTC. It encodes CASSYLSAVSYTF.

The chain joins TRBV5-4 to TRBJ1-1; no firm D call. The germline V and J ends were trimmed by 5 bases and 1 base, with 9 bases remaining between them. Per germline, CDR1 SGHNT and CDR2 YYREEE (reference sequence). The length of the CDR3 is 13 residues. CDR3 DNA sequence: TGTGCCAGCAGTTACAAGAGGAACACTGAAGCTTTCTTT. This encodes CASSYKRNTEAFF.

V is TRBV7-9 and J is TRBJ2-3; perhaps TRBD2 as D (6 bases). The length of the CDR3 is 15 residues. Trimming stripped 6 bases from V and 0 bases from J, with 13 bases between. Germline CDR1 SEHNR, CDR2 FQNEAQ (reference sequence). The DNA of the CDR3 is TGTGCCAGCAGAAACCCAGGACTAAGCACAGATACGCAGTATTTT. Protein product: CASRNPGLSTDTQYF.

The chain uses TRBV5-5 and TRBJ2-5; 9 positions match TRBD1. The germline V gene has CDR1 SGHKS and CDR2 YYEKEE (reference sequence). Trimming cost V 3 bases and J 5 bases; bases outside gene matches: 2. CDR3 size: 13 residues. In DNA form, the CDR3 reads TGTGCCAGCAGCTGGACAGGGGTGGAGACCCAGTACTTC. This translates into CASSWTGVETQYF.

The V call is TRBV19, the J call TRBJ1-5; maybe TRBD1 (5 bases). Deletions cut 5 bases from V and 6 bases from J, with 8 bases between. Germline lookup yields CDR1 LNHDA and CDR2 SQIVND (reference sequence). There are 12 residues in the CDR3. Written as DNA, the CDR3 is TGTGCCAGTAGTGCAGGGAGTCAGCCCCAGCATTTT. It specifies CASSAGSQPQHF.

This chain connects TRBV6-5 to TRBJ1-1, with no clear D. V lost 6 bases and J 1 base, leaving 9 bases between the germline ends. The germline CDR1 and CDR2 sequences are MNHEY and SVGAGI. The CDR3 totals 13 residues. The CDR3 DNA follows: TGTGCCAGCAGCTTACTGCGGAACACTGAAGCTTTCTTT. Translated: CASSLLRNTEAFF.

This clone was seen only once. The chain carries TRBV6-5 and TRBJ1-1, with 10 bases identical to TRBD1. The CDR3 runs 15 residues. The V segment lost 2 bases and the J segment 11 bases; nucleotides outside the gene matches: 11. Germline values: CDR1 MNHEY, CDR2 SVGAGI. The CDR3 DNA reads as TGTGCCAGCAGTTACGATGGGACAGGGGTTCTCGTGGCTTTCTTT. This codes for CASSYDGTGVLVAFF.